This section outlines one TCR beta chain sequence together with its context. No antigen is known for it. This entry belongs to a study of identical twins. Germline lookup yields CDR1 MNHEY and CDR2 SVGAGI. The CDR3 is 13 residues long. Between the trimmed V and J ends, which lost 4 bases and 4 bases, there was a span of 10 bases. Unique molecular identifiers were present on cDNA, and template switching added a universal primer site. TCRdb passed the 5' RACE reads through MiXCR, listing each CDR3 protein once. Found here are around 220,000 distinct CDR3 sequences, roughly an eighth of them singletons; the top ten hold 7% to 9.5%. Study-wide results and limits: Abundant beta clonotypes from cord blood had fewer insertions, unlike memory repertoires, which showed none.

Input material: memory (CD45RO+) T cells sorted from blood. This clonotype was obtained from a woman between 18 and 29 years old in good health. The chain uses TRBV6-5 and TRBJ1-1, with D unclear. The CDR3 DNA reads as TGTGCCAGCAGTTCGCCCCACCGCACTGAAGCTTTCTTT. Amino acids: CASSSPHRTEAFF.